Described below is a single T cell receptor (beta chain) sequence and its context. Its antigen is not known. This table comes from immunoSEQ multiplex PCR, and its TCRdb copy is limited to in-frame clones, with some not included. Of around 6,100 clones detected, over 35% appear once; the ten largest clones hold under 30%. These data originate in a study of neoadjuvant anti-PD-1 for oral cavity cancer. V lost 3 bases and J lost 1; bases outside the gene matches: 5. The CDR3 is 15 amino acids. Germline CDR1 reads SGHRS; CDR2 reads YFSETQ. The study's findings and limits: Expansion of preexisting intratumoral clones was suggested to aid response. TCR analyses covered only three patients per response group.

The chain uses TRBV5-1 and TRBJ2-7; 9 bases fit TRBD1. The sequence derives from a person between 35 and 79 years old with oral cavity squamous cell carcinoma. The sequenced sample was tumor tissue, obtained before nivolumab (anti-PD-1) treatment. This chain's CDR3 is CASSSSTGGSYEQYF. CDR3 in DNA: TGCGCCAGCAGCTCGTCGACAGGGGGTTCCTACGAGCAGTACTTC.